The count of the clone carrying this TCR beta chain is one. Per germline, CDR1 LGHNA and CDR2 YSLEER. Trimming removed 0 bases at V and 1 base at J, with 7 bases between. The CDR3 sequence is 15 residues long. The donor cohort consisted entirely of Caucasian adults residing in Nashville, Tennessee. This was a deep-level run. Here immunoSEQ multiplex PCR was the method, and the copy in TCRdb shows in-frame clones only, minus some. This sample carries 2,500,000 or so clones, just over 90% of them seen once, and the ten largest clones take around 0.14%. This entry is derived from a study of shared clonotypes between healthy human individuals.

The chain is built from TRBV4-3 and TRBJ1-5, with D possibly matching TRBD1 (5 bases). The source material was naive CD4+ T cells sorted from blood. Subset described: CD45RA+ positively selected. The TCR sequence derives from a man aged 18 to 30 in good health. The CDR3 spells CASSQEAGSNQPQHF. The DNA for the CDR3 is TGCGCCAGCAGCCAAGAAGCAGGGAGCAATCAGCCCCAGCATTTT.